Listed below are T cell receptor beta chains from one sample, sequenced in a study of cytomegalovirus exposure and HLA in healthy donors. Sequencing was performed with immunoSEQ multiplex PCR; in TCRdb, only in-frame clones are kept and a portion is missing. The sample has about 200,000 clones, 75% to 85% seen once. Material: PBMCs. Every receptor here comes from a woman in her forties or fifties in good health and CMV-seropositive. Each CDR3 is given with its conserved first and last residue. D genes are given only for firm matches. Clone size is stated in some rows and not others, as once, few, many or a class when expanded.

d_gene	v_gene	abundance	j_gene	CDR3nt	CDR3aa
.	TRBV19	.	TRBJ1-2	TGTGCCAGTAGTATAACTCGAGGAGACTATGGCTACACCTTC	CASSITRGDYGYTF
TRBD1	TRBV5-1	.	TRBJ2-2	TGCGCCAGCAGCGACGGACAGGGGGGAGCCGGGGAGCTGTTTTTT	CASSDGQGGAGELFF
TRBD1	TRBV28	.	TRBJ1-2	TGTGCCAGCAGTTCCGGACAGGGAGGAATTGGCTACACCTTC	CASSSGQGGIGYTF
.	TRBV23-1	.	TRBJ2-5	TGCGCCAGCAGTCAATGCGGACAGTTACCTCAAGAGACCCAGTACTTC	CASSQCGQLPQETQYF
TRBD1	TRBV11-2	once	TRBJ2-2	TGTGCCAGCAGATCTTCGGACAGGGGGCAGAACGGGGAGCTGTTTTTT	CASRSSDRGQNGELFF
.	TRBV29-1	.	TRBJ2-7	TGCAGCGTTGTGACAGTCTACGAGCAGTACTTC	CSVVTVYEQYF
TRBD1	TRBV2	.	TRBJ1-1	TGTGCCAGCAGTGAGTATGCAGGGGGTGGTGGCACTGAAGCTTTCTTT	CASSEYAGGGGTEAFF
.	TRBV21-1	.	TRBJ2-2	TGTGCCAGCGGGACAGGGGGCGGGAGTTACACCGGGGAGCTGTTTTTT	CASGTGGGSYTGELFF
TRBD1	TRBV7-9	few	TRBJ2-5	TGTGCCAGCAGCAGGGACAGGTCCGGCTCCCAGTACTTC	CASSRDRSGSQYF
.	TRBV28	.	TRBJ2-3	TGTGCCAGCAGTTTGGGAGGAGATACGCAGTATTTT	CASSLGGDTQYF
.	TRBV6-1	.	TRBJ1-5	TGTGCCAGCAGTGAGGTATGGACTCTCAATCAGCCCCAGCATTTT	CASSEVWTLNQPQHF
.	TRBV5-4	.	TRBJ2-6	TGTGCCAGCAGCTCGCTCGGACGAGGGACTGGGGCCAACGGCCTGACTTTC	CASSSLGRGTGANGLTF
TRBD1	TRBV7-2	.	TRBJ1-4	TGTGCCAGCCGCCGGGACAGGGAAAGCGAAAAACTGTTTTTT	CASRRDRESEKLFF
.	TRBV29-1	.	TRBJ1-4	TGCAGCGTTAGCCTCGCAACTAATGAAAAACTGTTTTTT	CSVSLATNEKLFF
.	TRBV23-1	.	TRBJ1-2	TGCGCCAGCGCTACGAGAACAGATGGCTACACCTTC	CASATRTDGYTF
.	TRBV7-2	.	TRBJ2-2	TGTGCCAGCAGCTTAGTCGGGGGGCGCGACACCGGGGAGCTGTTTTTT	CASSLVGGRDTGELFF
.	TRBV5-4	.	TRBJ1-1	TGTGCCAGCAGCTTTCAGGGATTGGGCACTGAAGCTTTCTTT	CASSFQGLGTEAFF
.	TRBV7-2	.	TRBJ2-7	TGTGCCAGCAGCTTAGTACAGACAGTAAGCTCCTACGAGCAGTACTTC	CASSLVQTVSSYEQYF
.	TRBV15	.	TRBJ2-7	TGTGCCACCAGCCCTCGGACATCCACCTACGAGCAGTACTTC	CATSPRTSTYEQYF
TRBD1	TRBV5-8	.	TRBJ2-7	TGTGCCAGCAGCTTGGGGACAGGGGGATACGAGCAGTACTTC	CASSLGTGGYEQYF
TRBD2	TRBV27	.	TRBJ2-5	TGTGCCAGCAGCCCGCTAGCGGGAGAAATAGAGACCCAGTACTTC	CASSPLAGEIETQYF
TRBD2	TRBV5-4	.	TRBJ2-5	TGTGCCAGCAGCGCCGGGACTGGCGGGAGCGGTGAGACCCAGTACTTC	CASSAGTGGSGETQYF
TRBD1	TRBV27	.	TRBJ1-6	TGTGCCAGCAGGCGGAGGGGGCATTCACCCCTCCACTTT	CASRRRGHSPLHF
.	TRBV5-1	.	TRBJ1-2	TGCGCCAGCAGCCGAGACTGGAAGTATGGCTACACCTTC	CASSRDWKYGYTF
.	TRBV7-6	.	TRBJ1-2	TGTGCCAGCAGTTCGAGATCAGGGCTAGACTATGGCTACACCTTC	CASSSRSGLDYGYTF
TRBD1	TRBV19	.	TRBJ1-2	TGTGCCAGTAGGTGGACAGGGGGCTCTGGCTACACCTTC	CASRWTGGSGYTF
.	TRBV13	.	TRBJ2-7	TGTGCCAGCAGCTACCGGACAGACCCCTTCCTAAAGCAGTACTTC	CASSYRTDPFLKQYF
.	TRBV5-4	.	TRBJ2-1	TGTGCCAGCAGCTTGATGGGAGGAGTAGGGGAGCAGTTCTTC	CASSLMGGVGEQFF
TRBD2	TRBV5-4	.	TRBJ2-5	TGTGCCAGCAGCTATAGCGGGGAGACCCAGTACTTC	CASSYSGETQYF
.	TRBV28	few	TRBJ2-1	TGTGCCAGCAGGGAATCCGGGACAATGACCTACAATGAGCAGTTCTTC	CASRESGTMTYNEQFF
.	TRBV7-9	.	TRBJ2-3	TGTGCCAGCAGCTTAGCTGCGTTCGGGGAGGGGGCAGATACGCAGTATTTT	CASSLAAFGEGADTQYF